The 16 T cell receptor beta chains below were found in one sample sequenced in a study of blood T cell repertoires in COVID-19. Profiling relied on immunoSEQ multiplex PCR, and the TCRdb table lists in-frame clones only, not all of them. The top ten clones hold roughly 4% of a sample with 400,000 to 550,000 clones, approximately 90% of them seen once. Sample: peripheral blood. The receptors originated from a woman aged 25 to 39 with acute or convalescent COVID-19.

CDR3 residues: CASSPWTEPNTGELFF. DNA of the CDR3: TGTGCCAGCAGCCCGTGGACAGAACCGAACACCGGGGAGCTGTTTTTT. This chain joins TRBV9 and TRBJ2-2; possibly TRBD1 for D (6 bases). Germline CDR1 is SGDLS and CDR2 is YYNGEE. The CDR3 contains 16 residues. Trimming pared 4 bases from V and 0 bases from J, leaving 13 bases between.

The CDR3 nucleotides are TGCGCCAGCAGCCTAGGACAGGCCGACTCCTACAATGAGCAGTTCTTC. Its translation: CASSLGQADSYNEQFF. The rearrangement uses TRBV5-1 and TRBJ2-1; 7 bases fit TRBD1. Germline V gives CDR1 SGHRS, CDR2 YFSETQ. J was trimmed by 0 bases and V by 4 bases; bases with no gene match: 7. The CDR3 totals 16 residues.

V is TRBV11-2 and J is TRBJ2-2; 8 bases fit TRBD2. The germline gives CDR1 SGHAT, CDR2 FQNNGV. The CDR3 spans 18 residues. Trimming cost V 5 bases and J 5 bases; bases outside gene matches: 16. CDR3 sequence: CASSPGGEQGVQTGELFF. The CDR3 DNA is TGTGCCAGCAGCCCGGGGGGGGAACAGGGAGTACAGACCGGGGAGCTGTTTTTT.

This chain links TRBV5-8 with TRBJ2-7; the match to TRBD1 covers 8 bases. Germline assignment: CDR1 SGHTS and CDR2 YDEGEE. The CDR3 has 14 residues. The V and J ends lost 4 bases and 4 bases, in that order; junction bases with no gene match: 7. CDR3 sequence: CASSPRTGPYEQYF. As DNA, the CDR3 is TGTGCCAGCAGCCCACGGACAGGGCCATACGAGCAGTACTTC.

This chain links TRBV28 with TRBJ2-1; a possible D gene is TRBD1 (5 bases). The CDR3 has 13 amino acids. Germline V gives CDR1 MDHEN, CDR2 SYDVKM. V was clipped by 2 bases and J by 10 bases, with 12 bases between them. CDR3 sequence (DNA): TGTGCCAGCAGTTTAACCCAGGGTCGGGAGCAGTTCTTC. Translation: CASSLTQGREQFF. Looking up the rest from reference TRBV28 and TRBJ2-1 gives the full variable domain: DVKVTQSSRYLVKRTGEKVFLECVQDMDHENMFWYRQDPGLGLRLIYFSYDVKMKEKGDIPEGYSVSREKKERFSLILESASTNQTSMYLCASSLTQGREQFFGPGTRLTVL.

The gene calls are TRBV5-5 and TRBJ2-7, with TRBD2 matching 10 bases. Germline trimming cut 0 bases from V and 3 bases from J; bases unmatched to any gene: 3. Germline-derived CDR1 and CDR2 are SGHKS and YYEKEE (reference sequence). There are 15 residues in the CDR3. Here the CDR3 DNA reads TGTGCCAGCAGCTTGGAGATAGCGGGAGGCTACGAGCAGTACTTC. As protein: CASSLEIAGGYEQYF.

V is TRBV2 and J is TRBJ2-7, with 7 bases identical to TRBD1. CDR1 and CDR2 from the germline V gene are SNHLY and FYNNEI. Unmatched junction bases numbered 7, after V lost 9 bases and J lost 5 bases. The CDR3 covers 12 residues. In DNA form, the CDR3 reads TGTGCCAGTAGACAGGGCGGCCACGAGCAGTACTTC. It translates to CASRQGGHEQYF. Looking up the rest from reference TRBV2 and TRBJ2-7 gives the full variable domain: EPEVTQTPSHQVTQMGQEVILRCVPISNHLYFYWYRQILGQKVEFLVSFYNNEISEKSEIFDDQFSVERPDGSNFTLKIRSTKLEDSAMYFCASRQGGHEQYFGPGTRLTVT.

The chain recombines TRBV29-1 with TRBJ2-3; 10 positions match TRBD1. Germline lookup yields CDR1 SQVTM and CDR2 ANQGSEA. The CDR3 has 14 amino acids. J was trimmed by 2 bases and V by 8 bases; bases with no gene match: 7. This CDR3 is CSFRTGGSTDTQYF. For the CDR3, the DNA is TGCAGCTTCCGGACAGGGGGGTCCACAGATACGCAGTATTTT.

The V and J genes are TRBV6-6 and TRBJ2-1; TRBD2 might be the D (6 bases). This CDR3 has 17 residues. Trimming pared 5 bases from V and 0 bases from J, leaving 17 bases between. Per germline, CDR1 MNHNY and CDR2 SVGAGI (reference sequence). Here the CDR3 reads CASSPPWRGSSYNEQFF. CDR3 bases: TGTGCCAGCAGTCCCCCTTGGCGGGGAAGCTCCTACAATGAGCAGTTCTTC.

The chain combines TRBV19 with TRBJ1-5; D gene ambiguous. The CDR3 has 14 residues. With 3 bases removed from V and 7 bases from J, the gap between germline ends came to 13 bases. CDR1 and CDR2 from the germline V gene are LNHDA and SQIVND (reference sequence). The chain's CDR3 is CASSILGLGQPQHF. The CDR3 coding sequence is TGTGCCAGTAGTATCCTCGGGTTAGGCCAGCCCCAGCATTTT.

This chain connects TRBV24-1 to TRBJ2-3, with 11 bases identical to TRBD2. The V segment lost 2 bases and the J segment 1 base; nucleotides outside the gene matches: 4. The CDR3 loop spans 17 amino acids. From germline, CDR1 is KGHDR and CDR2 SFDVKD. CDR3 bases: TGTGCCACCAGTGATTCCCTGACTAGCGGGGGCACAGATACGCAGTATTTT. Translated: CATSDSLTSGGTDTQYF.

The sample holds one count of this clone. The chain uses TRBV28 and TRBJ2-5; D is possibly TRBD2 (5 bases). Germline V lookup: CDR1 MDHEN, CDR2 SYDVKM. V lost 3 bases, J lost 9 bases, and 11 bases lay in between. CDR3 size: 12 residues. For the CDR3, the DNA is TGTGCCAGCAGTTTTAGGGTCGGGGCCCAGTACTTC. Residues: CASSFRVGAQYF. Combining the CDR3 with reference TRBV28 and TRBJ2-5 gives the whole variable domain DVKVTQSSRYLVKRTGEKVFLECVQDMDHENMFWYRQDPGLGLRLIYFSYDVKMKEKGDIPEGYSVSREKKERFSLILESASTNQTSMYLCASSFRVGAQYFGPGTRLLVL.

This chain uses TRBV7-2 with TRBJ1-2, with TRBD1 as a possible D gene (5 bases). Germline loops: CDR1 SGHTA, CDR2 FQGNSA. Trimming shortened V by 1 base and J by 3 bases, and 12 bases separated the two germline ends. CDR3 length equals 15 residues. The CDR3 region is CASSLVTAGDYGYTF. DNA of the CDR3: TGTGCCAGCAGCTTAGTTACAGCGGGGGACTATGGCTACACCTTC.

CDR3 protein: CASSPELQETQYF. In nucleotides, the CDR3 is TGTGCCAGCTCCCCGGAGTTACAAGAGACCCAGTACTTC. The V call is TRBV18, the J call TRBJ2-5; D not certain. CDR3 length: 13 amino acids. Germline V CDR1 and CDR2: KGHSH, LQKENI. The ends were cut back, 6 bases at V and 2 bases at J, with 10 bases in the middle.

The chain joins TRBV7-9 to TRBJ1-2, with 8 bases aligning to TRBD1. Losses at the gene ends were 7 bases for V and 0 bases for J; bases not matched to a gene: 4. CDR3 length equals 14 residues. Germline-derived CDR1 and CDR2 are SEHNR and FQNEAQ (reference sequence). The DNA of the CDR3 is TGTGCCAGCACCCCGGACAGGGCTAACTATGGCTACACCTTC. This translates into CASTPDRANYGYTF.

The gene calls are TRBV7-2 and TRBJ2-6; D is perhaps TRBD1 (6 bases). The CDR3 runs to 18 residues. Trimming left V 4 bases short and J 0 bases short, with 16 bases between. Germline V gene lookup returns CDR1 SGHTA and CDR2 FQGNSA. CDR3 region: CASSSFDRSSSGANVLTF. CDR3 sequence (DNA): TGTGCCAGCAGCTCATTCGACAGGTCCAGCTCTGGGGCCAACGTCCTGACTTTC.